A single sample is the source of the 20 T cell receptor beta chains below, sequenced in a study of CD8+CD57+ T cells in acquired aplastic anemia. Genomic DNA provided the template from which TCR beta VDJ and CDR3 profiles were obtained. TCRdb re-called the reads with MiXCR, one entry per CDR3 protein. The sample yields around 150,000 distinct CDR3 sequences, 71% seen once. Before being chosen for sequencing, patients had shown CD8+CD57+ cell expansion by flow cytometry. The sequenced sample consisted of sorted CD4+, CD8+, or CD8+CD57+ T cells (not recorded which) from PBMCs. The receptors here all came from a human donor with aplastic anemia.

A single count supports this clonotype. The chain combines TRBV20-1 with TRBJ2-1; 9 positions agree with TRBD2. The ends lost 3 bases at V and 5 bases at J; junction bases unmatched: 5. The CDR3 covers 14 residues. Germline CDR1 reads DFQATT; CDR2 reads SNEGSKA (reference sequence). The CDR3 sequence: CSASWRGGNNEQFF. Written as DNA, the CDR3 is TGCAGTGCTAGTTGGCGGGGGGGCAACAATGAGCAGTTCTTC.

This clonotype came up once. This chain connects TRBV19 to TRBJ2-5; 7 positions agree with TRBD1. CDR3 length equals 16 residues. CDR1 is LNHDA and CDR2 is SQIVND in the germline V gene (reference sequence). Germline trimming cut 7 bases from V and 1 base from J; bases unmatched to any gene: 12. The CDR3 bases are TGTGCCAGTACCTCTCTCGGGACAGACGGCCAAGAGACCCAGTACTTC. It translates to CASTSLGTDGQETQYF.

The gene calls are TRBV20-1 and TRBJ2-1; TRBD1 matches 9 bases. CDR1 and CDR2 from the germline V gene are DFQATT and SNEGSKA (reference sequence). The CDR3 contains 13 residues. V was pared by 6 bases and J by 2 bases, with 2 bases of the junction left unmatched. CDR3 coding DNA: TGCAGTGCCGGGACAGGGACCTACAATGAGCAGTTCTTC. It yields the protein CSAGTGTYNEQFF.

Many counts were recorded for this clonotype. The chain uses TRBV2 and TRBJ2-7, with 8 nucleotides matching TRBD1. Per the germline V gene, CDR1 is SNHLY and CDR2 is FYNNEI. J gave up 3 bases and V 5 bases, and 6 bases lay outside the gene matches. This CDR3 has 14 amino acids. CDR3 region: CASSIGQGLYEQYF. CDR3 coding DNA: TGTGCCAGCAGTATAGGACAGGGCCTCTACGAGCAGTACTTC.

The chain joins TRBV2 to TRBJ2-2; tentative D call: TRBD1 (5 bases). V lost 6 bases to trimming and J lost 2 bases, with 10 bases between them. Germline-derived CDR1 and CDR2 are SNHLY and FYNNEI. There are 14 residues in the CDR3. Here the CDR3 DNA reads TGTGCCAGCAGAAACCAGGGAAACACCGGGGAGCTGTTTTTT. This sequence encodes CASRNQGNTGELFF.

The chain employs TRBV20-1 and TRBJ2-1; 7 nucleotides line up with TRBD2. J lost 8 bases, V lost 1 base, and 8 bases had no gene match. The CDR3 has 14 residues. The germline V gene encodes CDR1 DFQATT and CDR2 SNEGSKA (reference sequence). CDR3 amino acids: CSARGSSGKHEQFF. The CDR3 DNA follows: TGCAGTGCTAGAGGGTCTAGCGGTAAGCATGAGCAGTTCTTC.

This chain links TRBV20-1 with TRBJ2-7; possible D gene TRBD1, 6 bases. CDR3 length equals 12 residues. CDR1 is DFQATT, CDR2 SNEGSKA, per germline (reference sequence). V was shortened by 3 bases and J by 4 bases, with 10 bases between the two germline ends. The CDR3 DNA reads TGCAGTGCTAGCCGACAGGAGTACGAGCAGTACTTC. This codes for CSASRQEYEQYF.

The gene calls are TRBV9 and TRBJ2-2, with D possibly matching TRBD1 (6 bases). V lost 5 bases, J lost 1 base, and 12 bases lay in between. The CDR3 is 15 residues long. Per the germline V gene, CDR1 is SGDLS and CDR2 is YYNGEE. The CDR3 region has the DNA TGTGCCAGCAGTCCGGGACACCTGAACACCGGGGAGCTGTTTTTT. Amino acids: CASSPGHLNTGELFF.

The V gene is TRBV14, the J gene TRBJ2-1; D uncertain. CDR3 size: 13 residues. Germline loops: CDR1 SGHDN, CDR2 FVKESK. Trimming stripped 6 bases from V and 6 bases from J, with 12 bases between. CDR3 sequence reads: CASSPSGVNEQFF. The CDR3 bases are TGTGCCAGCAGTCCTTCTGGGGTCAATGAGCAGTTCTTC.

CDR3 protein: CASNLTGRHGLGEQFF. In nucleotides, the CDR3 is TGTGCCAGCAACCTGACGGGGAGGCACGGGCTGGGTGAGCAGTTCTTC. This rearrangement joins TRBV10-3 to TRBJ2-1, with a possible D match to TRBD2 (6 bases). CDR1 is ENHRY, CDR2 SYGVKD, per germline. The CDR3 extends over 16 amino acids. V gave up 10 bases and J gave up 9 bases, with 28 bases separating them.

The rearrangement uses TRBV15 and TRBJ2-3; D unresolved. Germline lookup yields CDR1 LNHNV and CDR2 YYDKDF (reference sequence). The CDR3 is 13 residues long. Between the trimmed V and J ends, which lost 0 bases and 6 bases, there was a span of 7 bases. CDR3 coding DNA: TGTGCCACCAGCAGAGATCCTGCGGATACGCAGTATTTT. Translated: CATSRDPADTQYF. Complete variable domain (other parts from reference TRBV15 and TRBJ2-3): DAMVIQNPRYQVTQFGKPVTLSCSQTLNHNVMYWYQQKSSQAPKLLFHYYDKDFNNEADTPDNFQSRRPNTSFCFLDIRSPGLGDTAMYLCATSRDPADTQYFGPGTRLTVL.

The sample holds many counts of this clonotype. This rearrangement joins TRBV4-3 to TRBJ1-2, with 12 bases fitting TRBD1. V shed 4 bases, J shed 4 bases, and the junction held 7 bases outside the gene matches. This CDR3 is 16 amino acids long. Germline values: CDR1 LGHNA, CDR2 YSLEER. CDR3: CASSPGTGGPGYGYTF. CDR3 DNA: TGCGCCAGCAGCCCCGGGACAGGGGGCCCTGGCTATGGCTACACCTTC.

This chain links TRBV20-1 with TRBJ2-3; D is ambiguous. The CDR3 covers 14 residues. Trimming cost V 2 bases and J 4 bases, with 13 bases left between them. CDR1 and CDR2 (germline): DFQATT, SNEGSKA (reference sequence). The CDR3 DNA is TGCAGTGCTAGAACGTATTCGTGGGCAGATACGCAGTATTTT. Protein product: CSARTYSWADTQYF.

A few counts support this clonotype. The J gene is TRBJ1-2, the V gene TRBV5-8; D gene uncertain. There are 12 residues in the CDR3. V shed 10 bases and J shed 6 bases, with 16 bases lying between them. In germline, CDR1 is SGHTS, CDR2 YDEGEE. CDR3: CAPGRAIHGYTF. DNA for the CDR3: TGTGCCCCTGGCCGGGCGATCCATGGCTACACCTTC.

This clonotype showed up just once. DNA of the CDR3: TGCAGTGCTCCGGCACAGCGGGGTTCACCCCTCCACTTT. It is translated as CSAPAQRGSPLHF. V and J are TRBV20-1 and TRBJ1-6; unclear D gene. Germline CDR1 and CDR2: DFQATT and SNEGSKA (reference sequence). The CDR3 is made up of 13 amino acids. V lost 5 bases and J 9 bases, leaving 14 bases between the germline ends.

V gene TRBV29-1 combines with J gene TRBJ2-7; TRBD2 matches 9 bases. Germline V CDR1 and CDR2: SQVTM, ANQGSEA. This CDR3 is 13 amino acids long. The junction had 6 bases not matched to a gene; V was cut back by 6 bases and J by 3 bases. CDR3 DNA sequence: TGCAGCGTGAGGACTAGCGTGAGCTACGAGCAGTACTTC. It encodes CSVRTSVSYEQYF.

The J gene is TRBJ2-3, the V gene TRBV6-5; 9 bases match TRBD2. J gave up 5 bases and V 6 bases, and 6 bases lay outside the gene matches. This CDR3 region has 14 residues. CDR1 is MNHEY, CDR2 SVGAGI, per germline. CDR3 sequence: CASSLAGAVDTQYF. CDR3 DNA: TGTGCCAGCAGCTTAGCGGGAGCGGTAGATACGCAGTATTTT.

This clonotype was observed a handful of times. DNA for the CDR3: TGCAGTGCTAGACAAGGGGGTAGCTCCTACGAGCAGTACTTC. Its protein product is CSARQGGSSYEQYF. The chain recombines TRBV20-1 with TRBJ2-7, with D possibly matching TRBD1 (6 bases). V lost 2 bases, J lost 0 bases, and 11 bases lay in between. CDR3 length: 14 amino acids. The V gene's germline CDR1 is DFQATT and CDR2 SNEGSKA (reference sequence).

This chain joins TRBV11-3 and TRBJ1-1; TRBD1 might be the D (5 bases). This CDR3 is 15 amino acids long. V lost 5 bases and J 3 bases, leaving 16 bases between the germline ends. Per germline, CDR1 SGHNT and CDR2 YENEEA. CDR3 in amino acids: CASSLREGLDTEAFF. CDR3 nucleotides: TGTGCCAGCAGCCTCCGGGAGGGGCTAGACACTGAAGCTTTCTTT.

The rearrangement joins TRBV24-1 to TRBJ2-5, with a weak D call TRBD1 (6 bases). V was trimmed by 1 base and J by 2 bases, leaving 13 bases between them. This CDR3 has 16 residues. The germline V gene has CDR1 KGHDR and CDR2 SFDVKD. The CDR3 bases are TGTGCCACCAGTGATTTTATTAACCAGGGGCAAGAGACCCAGTACTTC. Translating gives CATSDFINQGQETQYF.